A selection of T cell receptor beta chains follows, all from one sample in a study of blood T cell repertoires in COVID-19. This table comes from immunoSEQ multiplex PCR, and its TCRdb copy is limited to in-frame clones, with some not included. The table shows roughly 65,000 clones, with roughly 86% occurring only once. Sequencing used peripheral blood. These receptors were collected from a woman in her fifties or sixties with acute or convalescent COVID-19. Each CDR3 is given with its conserved first and last residue. D genes are given only for firm matches. Not all rows give a size; the values are once, few, many and, for expanded clones, a class.

D	J	size	V	CDR3	DNA
.	TRBJ2-2	.	TRBV5-1	CASSFRDGGTGELFF	TGCGCCAGCAGCTTCCGGGACGGAGGGACCGGGGAGCTGTTTTTT
.	TRBJ2-1	.	TRBV27	CASSEPRGINEQFF	TGTGCCAGCAGTGAGCCAAGGGGGATCAATGAGCAGTTCTTC
TRBD1	TRBJ2-5	.	TRBV11-2	CASSGQGWETQYF	TGTGCCAGCAGCGGACAGGGGTGGGAGACCCAGTACTTC
TRBD1	TRBJ1-5	.	TRBV7-2	CASSSTGIGNQPQHF	TGTGCCAGCAGCTCGACAGGGATCGGCAATCAGCCCCAGCATTTT
.	TRBJ1-1	.	TRBV6-5	CASNPRGVHTEAFF	TGTGCCAGCAACCCCCGGGGAGTACATACTGAAGCTTTCTTT
TRBD2	TRBJ2-3	.	TRBV30	CAWSAGLATDTQYF	TGTGCCTGGAGTGCGGGACTAGCGACAGATACGCAGTATTTT
.	TRBJ1-4	.	TRBV4-1	CASSQVQPQGRTNEKLFF	TGCGCCAGCAGCCAAGTGCAGCCACAGGGACGAACTAATGAAAAACTGTTTTTT
.	TRBJ1-5	.	TRBV30	CAWSTGNQPQHF	TGTGCCTGGAGTACGGGGAATCAGCCCCAGCATTTT
.	TRBJ1-1	.	TRBV29-1	CSVNRMNTEAFF	TGCAGCGTGAACAGAATGAACACTGAAGCTTTCTTT
TRBD2	TRBJ2-1	once	TRBV5-4	CASSLGGGVSDEQFF	TGTGCCAGCAGCTTGGGGGGGGGTGTTTCGGATGAGCAGTTCTTC
.	TRBJ1-3	.	TRBV21-1	CASSKDHAGSGNTIYF	TGTGCCAGCAGCAAAGATCACGCGGGCTCTGGAAACACCATATATTTT
.	TRBJ2-1	.	TRBV27	CASSLAPGLEYNEQFF	TGTGCCAGCAGTTTAGCACCGGGACTGGAGTACAATGAGCAGTTCTTC
TRBD1	TRBJ2-3	.	TRBV19	CASSLRQGADTQYF	TGTGCCAGTAGTCTTCGACAGGGCGCAGATACGCAGTATTTT
TRBD2	TRBJ2-3	once	TRBV5-1	CASSLGDYPNTDTQYF	TGCGCCAGCAGCTTGGGGGACTACCCAAACACAGATACGCAGTATTTT
.	TRBJ2-7	.	TRBV10-3	CAISDSGYSSYEQYF	TGTGCCATCAGTGACTCCGGGTATAGCTCCTACGAGCAGTACTTC
.	TRBJ2-2	.	TRBV19	CASSPGVKNTGELFF	TGTGCCAGTAGCCCAGGGGTTAAAAACACCGGGGAGCTGTTTTTT
.	TRBJ1-5	.	TRBV12-3/TRBV12-4	CASSLALAAPQHF	TGTGCCAGCAGTTTAGCGCTGGCCGCGCCCCAGCATTTT
.	TRBJ1-3	.	TRBV7-2	CASSLDVGRAGNTIYF	TGTGCCAGCAGCCTAGACGTGGGCAGGGCAGGAAACACCATATATTTT
TRBD1	TRBJ1-6	.	TRBV19	CASSIRTGGYNSPLHF	TGTGCCAGTAGTATCCGGACAGGGGGCTATAATTCACCCCTCCACTTT
.	TRBJ2-5	.	TRBV12-1	CASSFISGGTQYF	TGTGCCAGCAGCTTTATATCCGGGGGGACCCAGTACTTC
.	TRBJ2-7	.	TRBV5-1	CASSLAGAEQYF	TGCGCCAGCAGCTTGGCAGGGGCCGAGCAGTACTTC
TRBD2	TRBJ2-7	.	TRBV19	CASSRGGGTEQYF	TGTGCCAGTAGTCGGGGCGGGGGTACCGAGCAGTACTTC